This TCR beta chain was observed in a study of shared clonotypes between healthy human individuals. Between the trimmed V and J ends, which lost 6 bases and 6 bases, there was a span of 11 bases. The CDR3 loop spans 12 amino acids. Germline lookup yields CDR1 MNHNY and CDR2 SVGAGI (reference sequence). As to this clone: Its antigen is unknown.

Naivety among CD8 cells was defined by CD45RO negativity and positive CCR7 selection, thereby excluding terminally differentiated effector memory CD45RA+ cells. Several immunoSEQ 96-well plates shared each subset's DNA, each plate a replicate. Some clones are missing from TCRdb's copy, which holds only in-frame ones; the method was immunoSEQ multiplex PCR. The data show about 2 million clones, about 95% seen once. The study's findings and limits: Rarefaction demonstrated incomplete sorted-subset sequencing despite large depth. Among the subsets, naive ones generally showed larger estimated richness than memory ones.

Source material: naive CD8+ T cells sorted from blood. The rearrangement uses TRBV6-6 and TRBJ1-2, with D hard to call. The TCR comes from a man aged 18 to 30 in good health. CDR3 region: CASSTKWDGYTF. CDR3 nucleotide sequence: TGTGCCAGCAGCACCAAGTGGGATGGCTACACCTTC.